The sequence of this T cell receptor beta chain was determined in a study of cytomegalovirus exposure and HLA in healthy donors. Findings and caveats of the study: The analysis excluded some indistinguishable V segments, including TRBV6-2 and TRBV6-3.

This CDR3 is 14 amino acids long. Germline V lookup: CDR1 SGHKS, CDR2 YYEKEE (reference sequence). V was pared by 4 bases and J by 9 bases, with 4 bases of the junction left unmatched. Primers for the PCR totalled 60 Vbeta and 13 Jbeta. As originally analysed: Unique TCR beta chains numbered about 72 million in a later analysis, with around 10 million shared. TCRdb keeps only in-frame clones here, not all; method: immunoSEQ multiplex PCR. D and trimming come from the DNA, and the V and J calls and clone size come from that table. The sample yields more than 85,000 clones, around 84% seen once. Details on this clone: Its antigen is currently unknown.

This TCR was sampled from a woman under 40 in good health and CMV-seronegative. The sequenced sample consisted of PBMCs. The chain joins TRBV5-5 to TRBJ1-6; 10 bases align to TRBD1. The CDR3 nucleotides are TGTGCCAGCAGCCGACAGGGGGCAGGTTCACCCCTCCACTTT. Its translation is CASSRQGAGSPLHF.